This T cell receptor (beta chain) originates from a study of control samples from healthy donors and cancer patients. Germline lookup yields CDR1 WNHNN and CDR2 SYGVQD (reference sequence). The V and J ends lost 6 bases and 7 bases, in that order; junction bases with no gene match: 8. The CDR3 has 14 residues. The repertoire was sequenced with immunoSEQ multiplex PCR; TCRdb's copy has only in-frame clones and lacks some. The sample records about 140,000 clones, 85% to 95% being singletons. This clone was seen once. The chain joins TRBV10-1 to TRBJ2-7; 11 positions agree with TRBD2. The sample comprised blood. This clonotype was sampled from a man aged 40-49 years in good health. This CDR3 reads CASRPTSGGLEQYF. The CDR3 nucleotides read TGCGCCAGCAGACCCACTAGCGGGGGACTTGAGCAGTACTTC.